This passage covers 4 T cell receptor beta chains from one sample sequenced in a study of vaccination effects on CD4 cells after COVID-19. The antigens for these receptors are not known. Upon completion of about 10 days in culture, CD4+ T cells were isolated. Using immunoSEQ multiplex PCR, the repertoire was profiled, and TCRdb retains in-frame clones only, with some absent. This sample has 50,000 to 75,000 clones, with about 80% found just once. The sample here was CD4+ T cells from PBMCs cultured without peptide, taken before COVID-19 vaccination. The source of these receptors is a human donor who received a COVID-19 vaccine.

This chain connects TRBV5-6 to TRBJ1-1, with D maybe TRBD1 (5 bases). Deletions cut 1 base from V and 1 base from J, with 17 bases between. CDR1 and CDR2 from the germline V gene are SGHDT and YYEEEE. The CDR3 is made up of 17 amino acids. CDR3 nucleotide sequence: TGTGCCAGCAGCTTGATTGGGGACCAGAATACGAACACTGAAGCTTTCTTT. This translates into CASSLIGDQNTNTEAFF.

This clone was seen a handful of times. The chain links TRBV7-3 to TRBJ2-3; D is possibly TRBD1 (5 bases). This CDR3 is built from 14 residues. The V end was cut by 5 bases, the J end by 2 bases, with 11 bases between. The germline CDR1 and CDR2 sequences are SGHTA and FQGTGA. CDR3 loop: CASSMGRNTDTQYF. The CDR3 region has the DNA TGTGCCAGCAGCATGGGGCGGAACACAGATACGCAGTATTTT.

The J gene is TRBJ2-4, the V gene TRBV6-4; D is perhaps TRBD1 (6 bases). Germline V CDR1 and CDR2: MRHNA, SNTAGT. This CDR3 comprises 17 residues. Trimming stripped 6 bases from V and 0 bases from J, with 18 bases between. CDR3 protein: CASREGTSLLAKNIQYF. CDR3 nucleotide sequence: TGTGCCAGCAGGGAAGGGACATCACTCCTAGCCAAAAACATTCAGTACTTC.

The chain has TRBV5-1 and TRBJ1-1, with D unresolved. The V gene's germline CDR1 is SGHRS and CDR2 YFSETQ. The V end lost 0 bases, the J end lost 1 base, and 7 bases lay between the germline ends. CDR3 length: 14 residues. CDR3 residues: CASSLDLGNTEAFF. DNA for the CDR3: TGCGCCAGCAGCTTGGATCTGGGGAACACTGAAGCTTTCTTT.